This T cell receptor beta chain was captured by sequencing in a study of radiation and T cells in renal cell carcinoma. Time point of the sample: baseline pretreatment blood. The treatment denotes: 15 Gy SBRT to primary tumor, nephrectomy 4 weeks later. Trimming cost V 6 bases and J 3 bases; bases outside gene matches: 4. The CDR3 extends over 14 amino acids. Germline V CDR1 and CDR2: SNHLY, FYNNEI. Sequenced by immunoSEQ multiplex PCR; TCRdb stores in-frame clones only, minus some. Among approximately 110,000 clones listed, 80% to 85% were seen once. The sample in question was blood, obtained from a patient whose treatment included radiotherapy and nephrectomy. The V and J genes are TRBV2 and TRBJ2-5; 10 bases align to TRBD1. This clonotype originated in an older woman with renal cell carcinoma. CDR3 loop: CASRPGTGEETQYF. In DNA, the CDR3 is TGTGCCAGCAGACCCGGGACAGGGGAAGAGACCCAGTACTTC.